This TCR beta chain is drawn from a study of blood T cell repertoires in COVID-19. This CDR3 region has 16 residues. Germline V CDR1 and CDR2: SEHNR, FQNEAQ (reference sequence). Trimming took 4 bases from V and 9 from J; bases not matched to a gene: 11. Methods used by the authors: Amplification of reference gene primers was used by the study to estimate nucleated cell counts. Clones were sequenced by immunoSEQ multiplex PCR, and TCRdb holds only the in-frame ones, with some missing. That table furnishes V, J and clone size, whereas the DNA furnished D and trimming. The sample holds approximately 190,000 clones, around four fifths seen once.

Source material: peripheral blood. This TCR derives from a woman between 40 and 55 years old with acute or convalescent COVID-19. The chain combines TRBV7-9 with TRBJ1-5; 11 bases align to TRBD1. CDR3 protein: CASSSSRTGGERPQHF. The CDR3, as DNA: TGTGCCAGCAGCTCCAGCCGGACAGGGGGCGAGAGGCCCCAGCATTTT.